The rows below give T cell receptor beta chains drawn from one sample of a study of T-cell memory formation after mild COVID-19. TCRdb re-analysed the 5' RACE reads in MiXCR, keeping a single row per CDR3 protein. The data hold about 150,000 distinct CDR3 sequences, with 19% observed a single time. The material sequenced was PBMCs or a T cell subset sorted from them (not recorded which). The receptors here all came from an adult woman who had mild COVID-19 (a few samples of this study predate the infection). Cell type and time point are not known. Both conserved end residues are trimmed from each CDR3. The size entry is marked missing in some rows and otherwise reads once, few, many or a size class.

j_call,cdr3_length,v_call,clone_size,cdr3_aa
TRBJ2-3,14,TRBV5-1,-,ASSRLADIKGDTQY
TRBJ2-3,8,TRBV7-9,few,ASSPRYQY
TRBJ2-1,14,TRBV7-2,few,ASRSGVRGRYNEQF
TRBJ2-1,13,TRBV7-2,-,ASSSTSGRHNEQF
TRBJ2-4,13,TRBV6-1,few,ASSYRGIAKNIQY
TRBJ2-2,13,TRBV7-6,-,ASSVAGTNTGELF
TRBJ2-3,13,TRBV27,-,ASSLLARFTDTQY
TRBJ2-7,14,TRBV5-6,-,ASSLGLAGVSYEQY
TRBJ2-1,15,TRBV6-5,many,ASSYGIVSGSYNEQF
TRBJ1-2,12,TRBV5-1,-,ASSLVTGEYGYT
TRBJ2-5,14,TRBV5-1,-,ASSLGNSGTEETQY
TRBJ1-4,11,TRBV19,-,ASSITGQVKLF
TRBJ1-6,11,TRBV12-3/TRBV12-4,many,ASSPDRDSPLH
TRBJ2-5,10,TRBV3-1,-,ASSHIEETQY
TRBJ2-1,14,TRBV12-3/TRBV12-4,many,ASSSLRDYFVGEQF
TRBJ1-1,10,TRBV5-1,many,ASSRGNTEAF
TRBJ2-7,11,TRBV11-3,-,ASSIELSYEQY
TRBJ2-6,14,TRBV24-1,-,ATSEVAVSGDNVLT
TRBJ2-3,12,TRBV5-1,-,ASSLQIEGDTQY
TRBJ1-1,11,TRBV6-5,-,ASIHPTGGGAF
TRBJ2-5,10,TRBV12-3/TRBV12-4,few,ASKGRLETQY
TRBJ2-7,12,TRBV10-3,-,AISEPRDRAEQY
TRBJ2-1,12,TRBV5-1,many,ASSRDRAYNEQF
TRBJ2-1,11,TRBV2,-,ASTRTPNNEQF
TRBJ2-1,12,TRBV20-1,-,SATGTSGGSEQF
TRBJ1-2,13,TRBV20-1,-,SARPSEQAIYGYT
TRBJ1-2,11,TRBV20-1,-,SASTGLPYGYT
TRBJ2-5,11,TRBV5-6,few,AVGRLGKETQY
TRBJ2-1,13,TRBV5-5,many,ASRGGRSRYNEQF
TRBJ2-3,11,TRBV14,-,ASSQRRTDTQY
TRBJ1-4,10,TRBV7-8,-,ASSFNREKLF
TRBJ2-1,14,TRBV20-1,-,SAFGTSGRASNEQF
TRBJ2-2,13,TRBV30,few,AWSTGLMNTGELF
TRBJ2-6,15,TRBV7-9,-,ASSLEVWRAGANVLT
TRBJ2-3,13,TRBV7-9,-,ASSLGASDADTQY
TRBJ1-1,11,TRBV29-1,few,SCDTDRGLLAF